The 15 T cell receptor beta chains below were found in one sample sequenced in a study of blood T cells in healthy people across ages. A second PCR of 7 to 11 cycles used a sample-barcoded 5' primer and a J-beta primer mix. Each CDR3 protein gets one entry after TCRdb re-called the 5' RACE reads with MiXCR. The table has approximately 900,000 distinct CDR3 sequences, roughly 50% seen once. Material: blood. The origin of the receptors is a man in his thirties or forties in good health.

The chain joins TRBV10-3 to TRBJ2-3; D perhaps matches TRBD2 (6 bases). CDR1 ENHRY and CDR2 SYGVKD come from the germline V gene. This CDR3 has 14 amino acids. V lost 10 bases and J 1 base, leaving 15 bases between the germline ends. CDR3 DNA sequence: TGTGCCACCACGGGTCGCGGGGGCACAGATACGCAGTATTTT. This translates into CATTGRGGTDTQYF.

V usage is TRBV7-8 and J usage is TRBJ2-3; 8 nucleotides agree with TRBD2. V dropped 5 bases and J dropped 0; count of bases not matched to a gene: 7. Germline V gene lookup returns CDR1 SGHVS and CDR2 FQNEAQ. The CDR3 contains 16 residues. For the CDR3, the DNA is TGTGCCAGCAGCGGACCAGCGGGGGTTAGCACAGATACGCAGTATTTT. Residues: CASSGPAGVSTDTQYF.

The CDR3 sequence: CASRRRSTNEKLFF. The CDR3 DNA follows: TGTGCCAGCCGCCGGCGATCAACTAATGAAAAACTGTTTTTT. V gene TRBV7-2 combines with J gene TRBJ1-4, with unresolved D. Trimming removed 8 bases from V and 0 bases from J, with 10 bases in between. There are 14 residues in the CDR3. The germline gives CDR1 SGHTA, CDR2 FQGNSA. Full variable domain (rest looked up from reference TRBV7-2 and TRBJ1-4): GAGVSQSPSNKVTEKGKDVELRCDPISGHTALYWYRQSLGQGLEFLIYFQGNSAPDKSGLPSDRFSAERTGGSVSTLTIQRTQQEDSAVYLCASRRRSTNEKLFFGSGTQLSVL.

This clonotype was seen at least ten times. The chain employs TRBV27 and TRBJ2-3; TRBD2 might be the D (5 bases). The germline V and J ends were trimmed by 2 bases and 2 bases, with 8 bases remaining between them. Germline V gene data show CDR1 as MNHEY and CDR2 as SMNVEV (reference sequence). The CDR3 totals 14 residues. CDR3 nucleotides: TGTGCCAGCAGTTTAGGACTGCTCACAGATACGCAGTATTTT. Translated: CASSLGLLTDTQYF.

The chain uses TRBV20-1 and TRBJ1-5, with D unresolved. The CDR3 spans 15 residues. The V end lost 0 bases, the J end lost 6 bases, and 15 bases lay between the germline ends. CDR1 is DFQATT, CDR2 SNEGSKA, per germline (reference sequence). CDR3 in DNA: TGCAGTGCTAGAGATCGGGCAGGCCGGGCTCAGCCCCAGCATTTT. Its protein is CSARDRAGRAQPQHF.

The rearrangement links TRBV3-1 to TRBJ2-5; possible D gene TRBD1, 5 bases. Deletions cut 4 bases from V and 0 bases from J, with 15 bases between. This CDR3 has 16 amino acids. Germline V gene data show CDR1 as LGHDT and CDR2 as YNNKEL (reference sequence). The CDR3 spells CASSPREQNYQETQYF. The CDR3 region has the DNA TGTGCCAGCAGCCCCAGGGAACAGAACTACCAAGAGACCCAGTACTTC.

This chain joins TRBV6-6 and TRBJ2-7, with 8 positions matching TRBD2. The CDR3 runs to 17 residues. Germline V gives CDR1 MNHNY, CDR2 SVGAGI (reference sequence). After removal of 5 bases from V and 3 bases from J, the junction contained 15 bases not matched to a gene. The CDR3 DNA is TGTGCCAGCAGTCCACCCCTAAGTAGCGGGGACCACTACGAGCAGTACTTC. Translating it yields CASSPPLSSGDHYEQYF.

The J gene is TRBJ1-2, the V gene TRBV7-2; 9 nucleotides match TRBD1. The germline CDR1 and CDR2 sequences are SGHTA and FQGNSA. The CDR3 spans 13 residues. Trimming at V came to 5 bases and at J to 6 bases, leaving 4 bases not matched to a gene. The CDR3 DNA reads as TGTGCCAGCAGCATACAGGGGGCGCATGGCTACACCTTC. As protein: CASSIQGAHGYTF.

The chain joins TRBV6-1 to TRBJ2-4; D unclear. V lost 4 bases and J lost 9, with 13 bases in between. Germline V gene lookup returns CDR1 MNHNS and CDR2 SASEGT. The CDR3 contains 13 residues. Here the CDR3 DNA reads TGTGCCAGCAGTGCAGAACATGGCACCATTCAGTACTTC. This codes for CASSAEHGTIQYF.

About this clonotype: Being one base from a much bigger clone, this may be a read error. This chain joins TRBV27 and TRBJ2-7; 7 nucleotides line up with TRBD1. Germline V gene sequence: CDR1 MNHEY, CDR2 SMNVEV (reference sequence). The CDR3 sequence is 13 residues long. Trimming took 5 bases from V and 6 from J; bases not matched to a gene: 7. The CDR3 DNA follows: TGTGCCAGCAGTGATACAACAGGGGCCGAGCAGTACTTC. It codes for CASSDTTGAEQYF.

There are a few counts of this clonotype. The chain couples TRBV7-9 to TRBJ1-1; possibly TRBD1 for D (6 bases). The CDR3 consists of 16 residues. CDR1 and CDR2 (germline): SEHNR, FQNEAQ (reference sequence). V lost 4 bases and J lost 0, with 15 bases in between. The CDR3 here is CASSSTGTPLNTEAFF. As DNA, the CDR3 is TGTGCCAGCAGCTCCACAGGGACCCCTCTGAACACTGAAGCTTTCTTT.

V is TRBV7-2 and J is TRBJ2-3; 10 nucleotides match TRBD2. Germline lookup yields CDR1 SGHTA and CDR2 FQGNSA. The CDR3 contains 16 residues. Trimming removed 5 bases from V and 1 base from J; junction bases left unmatched: 6. CDR3 DNA sequence: TGTGCCAGCAGCCCCGCCGGGACTAGCGGCACAGATACGCAGTATTTT. As protein: CASSPAGTSGTDTQYF.

This sequence joins TRBV4-3 and TRBJ2-4, with TRBD2 matching 10 bases. The CDR3 extends over 15 amino acids. Germline CDR1 is LGHNA and CDR2 is YSLEER. With 4 bases clipped from V and 3 bases from J, the junction kept 3 bases outside the gene matches. The CDR3 spells CASSLLAGVKNIQYF. In DNA form, the CDR3 reads TGCGCCAGCAGCCTCCTAGCGGGAGTCAAAAACATTCAGTACTTC.

This clonotype was counted a few times. The CDR3 here is CASSLRNGGLAGGNTQYF. The CDR3 nucleotides are TGTGCCAGCAGCTTAAGGAACGGCGGACTAGCGGGCGGCAATACGCAGTATTTT. The chain has TRBV11-3 and TRBJ2-3, with TRBD2 matching 11 bases. The CDR3 has 18 amino acids. Germline V lookup: CDR1 SGHNT, CDR2 YENEEA. The junction had 14 bases not matched to a gene; V was cut back by 2 bases and J by 7 bases.

The rearrangement links TRBV6-2 or TRBV6-3 to TRBJ2-4; 9 bases line up with TRBD1. The germline V gene encodes CDR1 MNHEY and CDR2 SVGEGT. V lost 6 bases, J lost 0 bases, and 12 bases stayed unmatched. CDR3 length: 18 residues. The CDR3 nucleotides are TGTGCCAGCAGAGGACAGGGGAGTCATTATTTAGCCAAAAACATTCAGTACTTC. Its translation: CASRGQGSHYLAKNIQYF.